This TCR beta chain was captured by sequencing in a study of cytomegalovirus exposure and HLA in healthy donors. Study-wide findings and caveats: A later analysis reported that several of the most significant clusters appeared to be linked to common viral pathogens, among them Epstein-Barr virus. Most TCR sequences were rare, but some public TCRs occurred in many donors.

Germline V lookup: CDR1 ENHRY, CDR2 SYGVKD. Trimming left V 6 bases short and J 9 bases short, with 14 bases between. This CDR3 spans 12 amino acids. Concerning this clone: Its specificity is not known.

These donors counted as nominally healthy when sampled, but unrecorded immune exposures were likely. This PCR relied on a set of 60 Vbeta primers and 13 Jbeta primers. Sequencing was performed with immunoSEQ multiplex PCR; in TCRdb, only in-frame clones are kept and a portion is missing. The data contain 150,000 to 200,000 clones, 72% of them singletons. This clonotype was sampled from a human donor in good health. V gene TRBV10-3 combines with J gene TRBJ1-1, with D possibly TRBD1 on 5 matching bases. The specimen was PBMCs. The CDR3 region is CAISETAGKAFF. The CDR3 DNA reads TGTGCCATCAGCGAAACCGCAGGGAAAGCTTTCTTT.